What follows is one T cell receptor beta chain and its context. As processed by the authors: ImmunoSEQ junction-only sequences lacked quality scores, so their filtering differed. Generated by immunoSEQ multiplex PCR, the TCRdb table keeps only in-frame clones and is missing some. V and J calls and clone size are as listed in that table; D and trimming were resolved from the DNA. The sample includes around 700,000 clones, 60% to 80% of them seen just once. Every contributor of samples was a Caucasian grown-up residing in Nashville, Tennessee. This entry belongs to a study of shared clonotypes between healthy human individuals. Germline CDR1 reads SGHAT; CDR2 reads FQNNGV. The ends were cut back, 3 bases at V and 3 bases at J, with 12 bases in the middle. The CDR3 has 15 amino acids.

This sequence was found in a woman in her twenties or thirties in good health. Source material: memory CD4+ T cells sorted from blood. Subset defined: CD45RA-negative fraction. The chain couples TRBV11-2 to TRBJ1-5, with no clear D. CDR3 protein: CASSFSGFDNQPQHF. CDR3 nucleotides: TGTGCCAGCAGCTTTTCTGGGTTTGACAATCAGCCCCAGCATTTT.